This TCR beta chain emerged from a study of blood T cells in healthy people across ages. The J segment lost 9 bases and the V segment lost 6 bases, leaving 5 bases of the junction unmatched. This CDR3 has 14 residues. PCR was performed a second time for 7 to 11 cycles using a sample-barcoded 5' primer and a J-beta primer mix. Every single cDNA molecule received a tag from a template-switch adaptor with 12 random nucleotides. TCRdb called the 5' RACE reads again in MiXCR, with one record for every CDR3 protein. Among roughly 800,000 distinct CDR3 sequences listed, about 53% were seen once. This clonotype has at least ten counts. What it binds is not known. Study findings and constraints: It was not known whether donors were CMV positive (a possible confounder of expanded clonotype changes). Using unsorted PBMCs precluded a conclusive naive versus antigen-experienced comparison. Age showed a roughly linear inverse relationship with TCR beta diversity per million T cells.

This receptor was identified in a man older than 75 in good health. The chain couples TRBV12-3 or TRBV12-4 to TRBJ1-6; 10 bases fit TRBD1. The specimen was blood. The CDR3 spells CASRGTGDSSPLHF. The CDR3 nucleotides are TGTGCCAGCAGGGGGACAGGGGACAGTTCACCCCTCCACTTT.